This passage covers 26 T cell receptor beta chains from one sample sequenced in a study of blood T cell repertoires in COVID-19. Only in-frame clones appear in the TCRdb table, and some are missing; sequencing was by immunoSEQ multiplex PCR. The sample has about 210,000 clones, 85% seen once. Sequenced sample: PBMCs or T cells enriched from blood (not recorded which). The source of these receptors is a man aged 40-49 years who had recovered from COVID-19.

CDR3 loop: CASSAQGESGSPLHF. The CDR3, as DNA: TGTGCCAGCAGCGCACAGGGGGAAAGTGGTTCACCCCTCCACTTT. This chain uses TRBV9 with TRBJ1-6; TRBD1 matches at 8 bases. CDR1 is SGDLS and CDR2 is YYNGEE in the germline V gene. V lost 3 bases to trimming and J lost 9 bases; unmatched junction nucleotides: 8. The CDR3 has 15 residues.

This chain connects TRBV2 to TRBJ1-3; TRBD1 is a possible D gene (6 bases). V dropped 5 bases and J dropped 2 bases, with 13 bases sitting between them. CDR1 and CDR2 from the germline V gene are SNHLY and FYNNEI. The CDR3 totals 15 residues. Here the CDR3 DNA reads TGTGCCAGCAGTCGAAGGGACATTGCTGGAAACACCATATATTTT. This encodes CASSRRDIAGNTIYF.

V gene TRBV28 combines with J gene TRBJ1-2; TRBD1 matches 9 bases. CDR1 is MDHEN, CDR2 SYDVKM, per germline. Trimming at V came to 2 bases and at J to 7 bases, leaving 11 bases not matched to a gene. This CDR3 contains 16 residues. The CDR3 nucleotides read TGTGCCAGCAGTTTAGTCGCGGGACAGGGCCGGGGTGGCTACACCTTC. It encodes CASSLVAGQGRGGYTF.

This chain connects TRBV11-3 to TRBJ2-7; a weak D match, TRBD1 (8 bases). This CDR3 contains 14 residues. The germline V gene encodes CDR1 SGHNT and CDR2 YENEEA. The V end was cut by 6 bases, the J end by 6 bases, with 18 bases between. In DNA, the CDR3 is TGTGCCAGCAGGAGGACAGGGAGGGAGCTCGAGCAGTACTTC. It specifies CASRRTGRELEQYF.

This clone has only a few counts. The chain recombines TRBV2 with TRBJ1-1, with 9 nucleotides matching TRBD1. This CDR3 is 15 amino acids long. The J segment lost 4 bases and the V segment lost 6 bases, leaving 9 bases of the junction unmatched. The germline V gene has CDR1 SNHLY and CDR2 FYNNEI. DNA for the CDR3: TGTGCCAGCAGACTCGGGACAGGGATCGCCACTGAAGCTTTCTTT. Protein: CASRLGTGIATEAFF.

This clone was detected only a few times. The chain has TRBV2 and TRBJ1-2; D perhaps matches TRBD1 (6 bases). CDR1 is SNHLY and CDR2 is FYNNEI in the germline V gene. Trimming took off 6 bases at V and 7 bases at J, with 15 bases between the two ends. The CDR3 length is 13 residues. CDR3 sequence reads: CASSADRSGGYTF. The CDR3 nucleotides read TGTGCCAGCAGCGCAGACAGGTCGGGTGGCTACACCTTC.

This clone was recorded a few times. V gene TRBV10-2 combines with J gene TRBJ2-7; TRBD2 matches 7 bases. CDR1 is WSHSY, CDR2 SAAADI, per germline. The CDR3 consists of 15 residues. Trimming took 0 bases from V and 1 from J; bases not matched to a gene: 3. CDR3 loop: CASSESSGNSYEQYF. The CDR3 coding sequence is TGCGCCAGCAGTGAGTCAAGCGGGAATTCCTACGAGCAGTACTTC.

V gene TRBV6-5 combines with J gene TRBJ2-5; a weak D match, TRBD1 (6 bases). Germline V CDR1 and CDR2: MNHEY, SVGAGI. V was shortened by 5 bases and J by 4 bases, with 17 bases between the two germline ends. The CDR3 consists of 15 residues. In DNA form, the CDR3 reads TGTGCCAGCAGTCCCTCGTCAGGGGAAGTAGAGACCCAGTACTTC. Amino acid sequence: CASSPSSGEVETQYF.

As DNA, the CDR3 is TGTGCCACCAGTGATTTCGGGTACCCTGGAAACACCATATATTTT. Translating it yields CATSDFGYPGNTIYF. The V call is TRBV24-1, the J call TRBJ1-3; the D is unclear. Trimming pared 1 base from V and 2 bases from J, leaving 8 bases between. The germline gives CDR1 KGHDR, CDR2 SFDVKD. The length of the CDR3 is 15 residues.

The rearrangement links TRBV21-1 to TRBJ2-7; the table calls TRBD2, which could not be checked here. TRBV21-1 is deemed a pseudogene. The CDR3 covers 20 residues. The CDR3: CASSKGVDVAGVSSSYEQYF. The CDR3, as DNA: TGTGCCAGCAGCAAAGGAGTCGACGTAGCGGGAGTGTCGAGCTCCTACGAGCAGTACTTC.

This clone was observed many times. The V gene is TRBV5-1, the J gene TRBJ2-5; 9 bases fit TRBD2. Germline-derived CDR1 and CDR2 are SGHRS and YFSETQ. The ends lost 2 bases at V and 1 base at J; junction bases unmatched: 3. This CDR3 comprises 15 residues. The CDR3 spells CASSFLAGSQETQYF. The DNA for the CDR3 is TGCGCCAGCAGCTTTCTAGCGGGGAGCCAAGAGACCCAGTACTTC.

On this clone itself: An end of the junction does not agree with germline; a read error may underlie this. The chain is built from TRBV7-6 and TRBJ2-3, with TRBD2 matching 11 bases. CDR1 is SGHVS and CDR2 is FNYEAQ in the germline V gene. The CDR3 is 14 residues long. The chain's CDR3 is CASSLAGGADTQYF. The CDR3 coding sequence is TGTGCCAGCAGCCTAGCGGGAGGTGCAGATACGCAGTATTTT.

This chain uses TRBV13 with TRBJ2-2; TRBD1 aligns across 12 bases. Germline V CDR1 and CDR2: PRHDT, FYEKMQ (reference sequence). This CDR3 has 17 amino acids. V trimming: 3 bases; J trimming: 8 bases; junction bases outside the gene matches: 10. The CDR3, as DNA: TGTGCCAGCAGCTTTACCCCGGGACAGGGGGCGACTGGGGAGCTGTTTTTT. Amino acid sequence: CASSFTPGQGATGELFF.

The chain links TRBV19 to TRBJ1-5; 7 nucleotides line up with TRBD1. Germline CDR1 and CDR2: LNHDA and SQIVND (reference sequence). The V gene end was trimmed by 6 bases and the J gene end by 5 bases; junction bases not matched to a gene: 22. The CDR3 covers 19 residues. The CDR3 here is CASSTDKTGILLGDQPQHF. CDR3 nucleotides: TGTGCCAGTAGCACCGACAAGACAGGGATTCTCTTGGGGGATCAGCCCCAGCATTTT. Looking up the rest from reference TRBV19 and TRBJ1-5 gives the full variable domain: DGGITQSPKYLFRKEGQNVTLSCEQNLNHDAMYWYRQDPGQGLRLIYYSQIVNDFQKGDIAEGYSVSREKKESFPLTVTSAQKNPTAFYLCASSTDKTGILLGDQPQHFGDGTRLSIL.

The chain joins TRBV14 to TRBJ2-7; D unclear. The CDR3 contains 13 residues. Germline V CDR1 and CDR2: SGHDN, FVKESK. The ends were cut back, 2 bases at V and 6 bases at J, with 11 bases in the middle. CDR3 nucleotides: TGTGCCAGCAGCCAATATACAGCCGGCGAGCAGTACTTC. Translated, it gives CASSQYTAGEQYF.

V and J are TRBV4-1 and TRBJ2-7; 7 bases are a match to TRBD1. The CDR3 has 16 residues. Germline values: CDR1 MGHRA, CDR2 YSYEKL. With V trimmed by 0 bases and J by 7 bases, 12 bases remained unmatched. The CDR3 nucleotides are TGCGCCAGCAGCCAAGATTCGGCAGGGGGATTTCGAGAGCAGTACTTC. It yields the protein CASSQDSAGGFREQYF.

The rearrangement uses TRBV7-6 and TRBJ1-5; 8 bases are shared with TRBD1. This CDR3 is built from 15 residues. Trimming at V came to 6 bases and at J to 4 bases, leaving 8 bases not matched to a gene. The germline V gene has CDR1 SGHVS and CDR2 FNYEAQ. CDR3 nucleotide sequence: TGTGCCAGCAGTCCAAGGACAGGGAGAAATCAGCCCCAGCATTTT. Its protein product is CASSPRTGRNQPQHF.

J is TRBJ1-2 and V is TRBV3-1 (or the pseudogene TRBV3-2); the match to TRBD1 covers 9 bases. V gave up 0 bases and J gave up 4 bases; unmatched junction bases: 3. CDR1 and CDR2 from the germline V gene are LGHDT and YNNKEL (reference sequence). The CDR3 spans 15 residues. The CDR3 coding sequence is TGTGCCAGCAGCCAAGAAGACAGGGGGAGCTATGGCTACACCTTC. Protein sequence: CASSQEDRGSYGYTF.

The chain employs TRBV4-1 and TRBJ1-2; D is perhaps TRBD1 (6 bases). Between the trimmed V and J ends, which lost 1 base and 2 bases, there was a span of 11 bases. The CDR3 runs 15 residues. Germline V lookup: CDR1 MGHRA, CDR2 YSYEKL. This chain's CDR3 is CASSQVYRVNYGYTF. CDR3 in DNA: TGCGCCAGCAGCCAAGTTTACAGGGTGAACTATGGCTACACCTTC.

The V gene is TRBV9, the J gene TRBJ2-7, with TRBD2 as a possible D gene (6 bases). The CDR3 contains 15 residues. The ends were cut back, 0 bases at V and 0 bases at J, with 10 bases in the middle. CDR1 is SGDLS, CDR2 YYNGEE, per germline. The CDR3 here is CASSVGGGDSYEQYF. DNA for the CDR3: TGTGCCAGCAGCGTAGGGGGCGGGGACTCCTACGAGCAGTACTTC.

The CDR3 nucleotides are TGTGCCAGCAGCTCCAGCCTTACTACGTCTCCGTACTTC. Protein: CASSSSLTTSPYF. The chain carries TRBV12-3 or TRBV12-4 and TRBJ2-7; D gene uncertain. The CDR3 length is 13 residues. With 6 bases removed from V and 12 bases from J, the gap between germline ends came to 21 bases.

The gene calls are TRBV5-6 and TRBJ2-7, with D unclear. Germline CDR1 and CDR2: SGHDT and YYEEEE. Trimming took off 0 bases at V and 6 bases at J, with 7 bases between the two ends. There are 12 residues in the CDR3. The CDR3 DNA follows: TGTGCCAGCAGCTTGGTATCTACCGAGCAGTACTTC. This gives the protein CASSLVSTEQYF. Using reference TRBV5-6 and TRBJ2-7 for the parts outside the CDR3, the full variable domain is DAGVTQSPTHLIKTRGQQVTLRCSPKSGHDTVSWYQQALGQGPQFIFQYYEEEERQRGNFPDRFSGHQFPNYSSELNVNALLLGDSALYLCASSLVSTEQYFGPGTRLTVT.

The chain uses TRBV6-2 or TRBV6-3 and TRBJ2-3, with D unresolved. The CDR3 loop spans 17 amino acids. The V gene's germline CDR1 is MNHEY and CDR2 SVGEGT. Between the trimmed V and J ends, which lost 1 base and 2 bases, there was a span of 16 bases. This CDR3 reads CASSYFVLDSNTDTQYF. The CDR3 DNA follows: TGTGCCAGCAGTTACTTTGTGCTAGATTCGAACACAGATACGCAGTATTTT.

This chain joins TRBV19 and TRBJ1-2; 8 bases map to TRBD1. This CDR3 has 13 residues. Trimming removed 5 bases from V and 4 bases from J; junction bases left unmatched: 3. The germline CDR1 and CDR2 sequences are LNHDA and SQIVND (reference sequence). CDR3 in DNA: TGTGCCAGTAGTCGACAGGGGACCTATGGCTACACCTTC. Its protein is CASSRQGTYGYTF.

V and J are TRBV7-2 and TRBJ2-7; 8 bases match TRBD2. Germline CDR1 reads SGHTA; CDR2 reads FQGNSA. Germline trimming cut 5 bases from V and 2 bases from J; bases unmatched to any gene: 8. This CDR3 spans 15 amino acids. CDR3 DNA: TGTGCCAGCAGCCCCAGGACTAGCCGCCCCTACGAGCAGTACTTC. Translation gives CASSPRTSRPYEQYF.

This clone was observed a handful of times. The chain recombines TRBV4-1 with TRBJ2-7; TRBD2 matches at 7 bases. Germline lookup yields CDR1 MGHRA and CDR2 YSYEKL. The CDR3 sequence is 14 residues long. Losses at the gene ends were 0 bases for V and 5 bases for J; bases not matched to a gene: 4. CDR3 in DNA: TGCGCCAGCAGCCAAGATTTGGCGGGAGACGAGCAGTACTTC. Amino acid sequence: CASSQDLAGDEQYF.